What follows is one T cell receptor beta chain and its context. TCRdb's copy holds only in-frame clones and misses some; the assay was immunoSEQ multiplex PCR. The data contain around 84,000 clones, 85% to 90% of them singletons. This specimen belongs to a study of T cell responses to AZD1222 COVID-19 vaccine. The CDR3 sequence is 16 residues long. V lost 4 bases and J lost 2; bases outside the gene matches: 7. Per the germline V gene, CDR1 is MDHEN and CDR2 is SYDVKM. The source was peripheral blood, collected on day 0 of AZD1222 vaccination. This TCR derives from an adult in good health. The gene calls are TRBV28 and TRBJ1-2; 10 nucleotides agree with TRBD1. As DNA, the CDR3 is TGTGCCAGCAGTTCGATCCGGACAGGGGGAAACTATGGCTACACCTTC. Protein: CASSSIRTGGNYGYTF.